This entry is about one TCR beta chain. V shed 0 bases and J shed 3 bases, with 13 bases lying between them. The CDR3 is 15 amino acids. Generated by immunoSEQ multiplex PCR, the TCRdb table keeps only in-frame clones and is missing some. The sample comprises roughly 15,000 clones, just under 85% of which are singletons, and 8% to 10% rests with the top ten. The record originates from a study of T cell changes during pregnancy in multiple sclerosis. This clonotype originated in a female donor in good health, enrolled as a control in a pregnancy study. This rearrangement joins TRBV5-3 to TRBJ2-7; maybe TRBD2 (5 bases). TRBV5-3 is filed as an ORF, its function uncertain. Sequenced material: CD8+ T cells from peripheral blood mononuclear cells, taken in the second trimester of pregnancy. DNA of the CDR3: TGTGCCAGAAGCTTGGTTCGGGGTTTCGACTACGAGCAGTACTTC. The encoded protein is CARSLVRGFDYEQYF.